Sequencing of this T cell receptor beta chain was carried out in a study of OX40 agonist ivuxolimab in advanced cancers. Study information: Patients were 82.7% male with ages roughly 20 to 80, mean roughly 64. It was permissible to have had prior anti-PD-1, anti-PD-L1 or anti-CTLA-4 therapy, and about 40% had some. There were three patients with partial responses, one having hepatocellular carcinoma and two cutaneous melanoma. General study results and limits: Some patients without response likewise showed low normalized clonal expansion.

Per the germline V gene, CDR1 is LNHDA and CDR2 is SQIVND (reference sequence). V gave up 5 bases and J gave up 1 base, with 2 bases separating them. The CDR3 is made up of 11 amino acids. As concerns this clone: Its antigen remains unidentified.

Profiled with immunoSEQ multiplex PCR; TCRdb holds only in-frame clones, not every one. The sample yields roughly 86,000 clones, just under 90% seen once. The sample consisted of CD4+ or CD8+ T cells sorted from blood, taken in a trial of the OX40 agonist ivuxolimab. The rearrangement links TRBV19 to TRBJ1-1; D not resolved. The origin of this receptor is an adult with an advanced solid tumor such as melanoma, head and neck, liver or kidney cancer. This CDR3 is CASSENTEAFF. CDR3 nucleotides: TGTGCCAGTAGTGAGAACACTGAAGCTTTCTTT.